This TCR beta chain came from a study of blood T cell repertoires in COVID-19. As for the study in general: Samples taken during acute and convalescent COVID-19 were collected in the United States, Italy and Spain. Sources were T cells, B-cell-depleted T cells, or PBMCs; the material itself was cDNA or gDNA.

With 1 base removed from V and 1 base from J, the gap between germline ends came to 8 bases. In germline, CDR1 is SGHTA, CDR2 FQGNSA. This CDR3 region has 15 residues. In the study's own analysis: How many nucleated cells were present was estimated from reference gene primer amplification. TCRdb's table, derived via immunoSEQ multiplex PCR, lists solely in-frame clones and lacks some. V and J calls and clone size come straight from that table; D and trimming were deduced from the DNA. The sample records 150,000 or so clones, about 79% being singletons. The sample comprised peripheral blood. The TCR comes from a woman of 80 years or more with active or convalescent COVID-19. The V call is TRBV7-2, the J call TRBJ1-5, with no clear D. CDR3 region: CASSLVGGSNQPQHF. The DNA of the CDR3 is TGTGCCAGCAGCTTAGTTGGCGGCAGCAATCAGCCCCAGCATTTT.